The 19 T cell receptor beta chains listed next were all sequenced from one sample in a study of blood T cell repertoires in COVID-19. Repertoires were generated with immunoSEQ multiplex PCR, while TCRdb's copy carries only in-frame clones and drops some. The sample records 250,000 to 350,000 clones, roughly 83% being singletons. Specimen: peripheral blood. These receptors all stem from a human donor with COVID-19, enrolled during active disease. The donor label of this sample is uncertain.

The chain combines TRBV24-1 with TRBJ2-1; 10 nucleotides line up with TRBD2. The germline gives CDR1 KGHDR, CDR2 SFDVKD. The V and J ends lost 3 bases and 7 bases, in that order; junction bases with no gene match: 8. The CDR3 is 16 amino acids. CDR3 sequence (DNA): TGTGCCACCAGTGATGGGAGCGGGAGGGCCGGTAATGAGCAGTTCTTC. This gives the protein CATSDGSGRAGNEQFF.

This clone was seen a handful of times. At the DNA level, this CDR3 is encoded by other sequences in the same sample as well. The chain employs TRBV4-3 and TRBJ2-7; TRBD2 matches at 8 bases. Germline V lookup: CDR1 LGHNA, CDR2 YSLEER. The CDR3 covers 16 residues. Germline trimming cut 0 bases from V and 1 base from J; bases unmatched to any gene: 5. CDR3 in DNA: TGCGCCAGCAGCCAAGATAGAACTAGCGGTTCCTACGAGCAGTACTTC. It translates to CASSQDRTSGSYEQYF.

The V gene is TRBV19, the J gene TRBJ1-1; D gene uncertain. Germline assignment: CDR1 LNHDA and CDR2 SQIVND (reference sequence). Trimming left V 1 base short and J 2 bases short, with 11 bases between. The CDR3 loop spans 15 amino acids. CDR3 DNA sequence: TGTGCCAGTAGTATAGCCCCCGAGGCAAACACTGAAGCTTTCTTT. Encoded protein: CASSIAPEANTEAFF. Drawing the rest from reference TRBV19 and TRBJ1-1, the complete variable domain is DGGITQSPKYLFRKEGQNVTLSCEQNLNHDAMYWYRQDPGQGLRLIYYSQIVNDFQKGDIAEGYSVSREKKESFPLTVTSAQKNPTAFYLCASSIAPEANTEAFFGQGTRLTVV.

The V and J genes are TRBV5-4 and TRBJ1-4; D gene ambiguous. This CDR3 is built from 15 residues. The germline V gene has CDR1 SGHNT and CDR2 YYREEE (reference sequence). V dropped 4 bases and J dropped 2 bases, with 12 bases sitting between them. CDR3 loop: CASSRGGWTNEKLFF. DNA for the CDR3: TGTGCCAGCAGCCGAGGCGGGTGGACTAATGAAAAACTGTTTTTT.

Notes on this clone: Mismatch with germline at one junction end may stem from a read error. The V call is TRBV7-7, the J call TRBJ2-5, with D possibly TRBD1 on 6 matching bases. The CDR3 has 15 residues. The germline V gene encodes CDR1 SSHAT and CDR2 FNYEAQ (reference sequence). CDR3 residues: CASSFGAGQQETQYF. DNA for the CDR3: TGTGCTAGCAGCTTTGGTGCAGGACAGCAAGAGACCCAGTACTTC.

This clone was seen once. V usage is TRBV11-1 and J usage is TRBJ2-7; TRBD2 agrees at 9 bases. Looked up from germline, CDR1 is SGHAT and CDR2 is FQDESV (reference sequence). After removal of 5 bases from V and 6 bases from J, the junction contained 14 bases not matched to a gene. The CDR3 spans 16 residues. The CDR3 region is CASSQNPTSGLFEQYF. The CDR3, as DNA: TGTGCCAGCAGCCAGAACCCGACTAGCGGTCTTTTCGAGCAGTACTTC.

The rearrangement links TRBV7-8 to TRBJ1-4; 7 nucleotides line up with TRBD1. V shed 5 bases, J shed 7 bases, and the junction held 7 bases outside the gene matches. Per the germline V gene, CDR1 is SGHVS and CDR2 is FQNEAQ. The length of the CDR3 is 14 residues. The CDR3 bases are TGTGCCAGCAGCCCTTCGGGACAGCTTGAAAAACTGTTTTTT. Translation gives CASSPSGQLEKLFF.

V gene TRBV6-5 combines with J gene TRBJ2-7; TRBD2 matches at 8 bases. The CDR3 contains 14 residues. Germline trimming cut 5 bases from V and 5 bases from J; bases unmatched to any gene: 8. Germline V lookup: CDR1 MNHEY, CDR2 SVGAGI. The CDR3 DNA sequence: TGTGCCAGCAGTAGACTAGCGACAATCAACGAGCAGTACTTC. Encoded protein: CASSRLATINEQYF.

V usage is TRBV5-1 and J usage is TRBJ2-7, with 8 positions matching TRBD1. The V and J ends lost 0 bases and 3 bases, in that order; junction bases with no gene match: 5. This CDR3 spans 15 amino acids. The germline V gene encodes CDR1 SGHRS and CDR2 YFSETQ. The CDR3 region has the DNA TGCGCCAGCAGCTTGGGGACAGGGAGACGCTACGAGCAGTACTTC. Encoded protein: CASSLGTGRRYEQYF.

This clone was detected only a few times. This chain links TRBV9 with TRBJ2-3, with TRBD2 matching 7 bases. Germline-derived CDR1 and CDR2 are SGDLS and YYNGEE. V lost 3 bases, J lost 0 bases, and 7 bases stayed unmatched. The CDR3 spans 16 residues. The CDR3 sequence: CASSARLAASTDTQYF. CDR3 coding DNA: TGTGCCAGCAGCGCCCGACTAGCAGCTAGCACAGATACGCAGTATTTT.

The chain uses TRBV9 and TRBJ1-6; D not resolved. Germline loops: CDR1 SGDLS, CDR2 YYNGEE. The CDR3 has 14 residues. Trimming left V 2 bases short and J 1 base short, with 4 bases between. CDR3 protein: CASSVRSYNSPLHF. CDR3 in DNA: TGTGCCAGCAGCGTCCGGTCCTATAATTCACCCCTCCACTTT.

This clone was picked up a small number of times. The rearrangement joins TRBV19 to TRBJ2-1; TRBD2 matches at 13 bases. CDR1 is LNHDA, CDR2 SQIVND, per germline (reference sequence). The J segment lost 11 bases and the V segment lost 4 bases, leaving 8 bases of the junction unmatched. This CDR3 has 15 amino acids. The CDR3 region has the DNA TGTGCCAGTAGTACCCCGGGACTAGCGGGATCTCAGCAGTTCTTC. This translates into CASSTPGLAGSQQFF. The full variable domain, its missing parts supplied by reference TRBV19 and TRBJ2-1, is DGGITQSPKYLFRKEGQNVTLSCEQNLNHDAMYWYRQDPGQGLRLIYYSQIVNDFQKGDIAEGYSVSREKKESFPLTVTSAQKNPTAFYLCASSTPGLAGSQQFFGPGTRLTVL.

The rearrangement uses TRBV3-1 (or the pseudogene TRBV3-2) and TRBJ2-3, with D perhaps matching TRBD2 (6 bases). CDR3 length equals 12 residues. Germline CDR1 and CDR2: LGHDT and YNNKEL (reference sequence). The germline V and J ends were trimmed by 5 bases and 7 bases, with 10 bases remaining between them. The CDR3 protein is CASSSLAYTQYF. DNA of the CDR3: TGTGCCAGCAGCTCACTAGCCTATACGCAGTATTTT.

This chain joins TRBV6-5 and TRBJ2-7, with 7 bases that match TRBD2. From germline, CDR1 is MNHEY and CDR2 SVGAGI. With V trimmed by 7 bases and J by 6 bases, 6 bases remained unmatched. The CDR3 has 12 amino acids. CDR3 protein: CASISWGGEQYF. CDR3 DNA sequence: TGTGCCAGCATCTCTTGGGGGGGCGAGCAGTACTTC.

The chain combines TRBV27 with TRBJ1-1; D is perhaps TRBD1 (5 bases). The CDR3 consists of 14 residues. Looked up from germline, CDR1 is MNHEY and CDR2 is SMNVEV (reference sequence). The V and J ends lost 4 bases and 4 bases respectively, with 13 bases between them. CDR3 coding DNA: TGTGCCAGCAGTTCCGCAGGGATCCCCACTGAAGCTTTCTTT. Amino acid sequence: CASSSAGIPTEAFF.

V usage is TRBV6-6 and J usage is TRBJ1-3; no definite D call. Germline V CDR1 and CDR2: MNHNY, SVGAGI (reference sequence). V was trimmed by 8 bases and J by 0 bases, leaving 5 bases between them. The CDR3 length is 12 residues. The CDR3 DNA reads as TGTGCCAGCGACAACTCTGGAAACACCATATATTTT. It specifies CASDNSGNTIYF.

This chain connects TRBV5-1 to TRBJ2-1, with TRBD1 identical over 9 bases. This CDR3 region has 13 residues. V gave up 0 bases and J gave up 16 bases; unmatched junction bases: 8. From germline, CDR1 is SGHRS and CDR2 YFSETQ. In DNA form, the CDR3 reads TGCGCCAGCAGCTTGGAGGGACAGGGCGTGGAATTCTTC. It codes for CASSLEGQGVEFF.

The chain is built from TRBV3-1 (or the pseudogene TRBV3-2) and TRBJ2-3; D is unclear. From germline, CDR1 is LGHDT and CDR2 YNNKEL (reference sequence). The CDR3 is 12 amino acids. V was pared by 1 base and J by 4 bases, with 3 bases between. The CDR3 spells CASSQVSDTQYF. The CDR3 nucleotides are TGTGCCAGCAGCCAAGTATCAGATACGCAGTATTTT.

CDR3 coding DNA: TGCGCCAGCAGCTTGATGAGAGGAAACACTGAAGCTTTCTTT. Translated: CASSLMRGNTEAFF. The V call is TRBV5-1, the J call TRBJ1-1; no definite D call. Looked up from germline, CDR1 is SGHRS and CDR2 is YFSETQ. CDR3 length: 14 residues. V was cut by 1 base and J by 2 bases, with 9 bases left in between.